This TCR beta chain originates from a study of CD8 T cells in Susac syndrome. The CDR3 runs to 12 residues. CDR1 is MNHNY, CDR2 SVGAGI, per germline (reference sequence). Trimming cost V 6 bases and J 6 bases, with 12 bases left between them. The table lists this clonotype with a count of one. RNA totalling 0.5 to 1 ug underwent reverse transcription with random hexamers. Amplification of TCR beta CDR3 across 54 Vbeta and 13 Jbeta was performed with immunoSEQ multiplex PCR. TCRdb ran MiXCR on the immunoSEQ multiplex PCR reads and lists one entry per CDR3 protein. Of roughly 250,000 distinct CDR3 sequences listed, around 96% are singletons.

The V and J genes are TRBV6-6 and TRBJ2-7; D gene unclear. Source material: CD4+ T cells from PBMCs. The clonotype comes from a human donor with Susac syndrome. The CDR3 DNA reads TGTGCCAGCAGCCTCACCTACGGCGAGCAGTACTTC. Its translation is CASSLTYGEQYF.